This T cell receptor beta chain was recorded in a study of identifying expanded T cells in peripheral blood. Measured with immunoSEQ multiplex PCR; TCRdb has only the in-frame clones, and not every one. Of 45,000 to 75,000 clones listed, about 85% were seen once; the top ten hold around a sixth. Overall study results and limits: Variance in clone template counts between approximately two-week samples significantly increased with total template count across all healthy donors. About 1.3 clones differed between technical replicates, versus approximately 17 and 20 over time.

During the collection period, no donor immune events like infections were recorded. Turning to this clone: Its target is unknown.

This CDR3 region has 14 residues. Trimming removed 4 bases from V and 10 bases from J; junction bases left unmatched: 4. Germline V gene lookup returns CDR1 SEHNR and CDR2 FQNEAQ (reference sequence). The source is a person aged 18 to 75 in good health. The sample consisted of blood. V and J are TRBV7-9 and TRBJ1-4; 12 bases are shared with TRBD1. CDR3 DNA sequence: TGTGCCAGCAGCTCGGGACAGGGGGCGGGAAAACTGTTTTTT. Translation gives CASSSGQGAGKLFF. The whole variable domain, remainder taken from reference TRBV7-9 and TRBJ1-4, is DTGVSQNPRHKITKRGQNVTFRCDPISEHNRLYWYRQTLGQGPEFLTYFQNEAQLEKSRLLSDRFSAERPKGSFSTLEIQRTEQGDSAMYLCASSSGQGAGKLFFGSGTQLSVL.